The sequence of this T cell receptor (beta chain) was determined in a study of human T cells and chemical hapten exposure (dated by TCRdb to 2020 to 2023). Broadly, across the study: For sensitization, 2% DPC in acetone was applied to a 2 cm by 2 cm area of upper inner arm skin. Patients additionally received weekly therapeutic DPC doses to the scalp throughout the approximately 25-week study period. Patch testing was done on the upper back using Finn chambers containing 0.01% DPC, and results were scored after 6 days according to International Contact Dermatitis Research Group standards. Most of the patients in the cohort were female, and the cohort covered alopecia areata with under or over 50% scalp involvement, alopecia totalis and alopecia universalis. Libraries were pooled for sequencing, and per-sample TCR yields varied mainly because of small differences in library volumes within the pool. The study tracked peripheral blood TCR repertoire changes in vivo during primary and secondary sensitization to the hapten diphenylcyclopropenone (DPC) in alopecia patients. Blood was sampled from patients pre-sensitization (week 0) and at 2, 6 and about 24 weeks after DPC sensitization. Blood for TCR sequencing was provided by twenty-nine alopecia patients at one to four time points (pre-sensitization, 2, 6 and 24 weeks).

Library preparation used RACE. Sequencing relied on a NextSeq 500. During library preparation, unique molecular identifiers were attached to individual cDNA molecules so that TCRs could be counted quantitatively and reproducibly. For every blood RNA sample, sequencing covered both the TCR alpha and TCR beta chains. Regarding the original processing steps: A median of approximately 96,000 TCRs per sample was observed, with a range of about 23,224 to 690,600. V, J and CDR3 annotation of the TCR reads was performed with the Decombinator software suite. For PS versus PT1 abundance plots, all samples were subsampled to the same number of TCRs (28,000). Expanded TCRs were defined as absent before sensitization and observed at least eight times at the 2-week time point. Through fastp at Q25 and MiXCR, TCRdb rebuilt clones from the public reads, retaining in-frame beta chains. Rows matching on CDR3 protein sequence are summarized as one entry with the most common DNA and genes. The V and J calls and clone size come from TCRdb's table, not from the authors' own analysis. The sample has fewer than 100,000 distinct CDR3 sequences on record, approximately 9.3% of them singletons. Of the sample, about 2% falls within the top ten clones.

Overall study outcomes, separate from this receptor: Patch test score was positively correlated with the number of PT1 expanded TCRs, with significance at thresholds 8, 16 and 32 but not at 4. Alopecia, a presumed autoimmune disease, was present in all patients, so the immune response of the patients might differ from that of healthy individuals. Repeated subsampling changed both the strength of the expansion versus patch-test correlation and the threshold at which the correlation became significant. Significantly more large CDR3 similarity clusters were formed by expanded TCRs than by pre-sensitization or healthy control sets, consistent with antigen-driven responses. DPC sensitization did not change how many TCRs were above 1 in 1000 frequency, and no evidence was found of alterations in global repertoire structure.

V lost 5 bases and J lost 6 bases, and the count of bases not matched to a germline gene is 6. Counted from cysteine to phenylalanine, this CDR3 has 13 amino acids. Left in the record is the CDR3 DNA by itself, 39 bases read in frame from the first base. The germline V gene gives CDR1 as SQVTM and CDR2 as ANQGSEA. Taken with the paper, the label for time point translates to: patch test 2, 6 weeks after DPC sensitization. What this sample's treatment or condition label stands for: therapeutic diphenylcyclopropenone sensitization with weekly scalp DPC. At every patch-test visit, the blood draw took place before the patch test was put on. Patients were eligible if aged 18 to 70, diagnosed with alopecia and judged suitable for DPC therapy, and pregnant patients were excluded. Total RNA was extracted from unfractionated whole blood that had been collected in Tempus Blood RNA tubes. This clonotype has only a few counts. Its antigen is still unknown. Within one base of it there is no much larger clone, and no base qualities were kept.

The rearrangement joined TRBV29-1 to TRBJ1-4; a stretch of 7 junction bases matches TRBD1. This sequence originates from a woman between 40 and 50 years old with alopecia areata. Some clones in this sample may be carry-over from other donors' samples. Sequences were derived from whole blood, sampled in connection with sensitization to the hapten diphenylcyclopropenone (DPC). The DNA sequence is as follows: TGCAGCGTTTCCCGACAGGGTGATGAAAAACTGTTTTTT. Its protein is CSVSRQGDEKLFF.